The 20 T cell receptor beta chains below come from one sample, sequenced in a study of blood T cell repertoires in COVID-19. Data came from immunoSEQ multiplex PCR; TCRdb stores just in-frame clones and leaves some out. The table includes under 300,000 clones, about 86% detected once. Sequencing was done on a sample of peripheral blood. The receptors here all came from a man aged 18-30 years with active or convalescent COVID-19.

The chain has TRBV10-3 and TRBJ2-2, with D maybe TRBD1 (6 bases). CDR3 length: 15 residues. V was cut by 6 bases and J by 2 bases, with 13 bases left in between. Germline V lookup: CDR1 ENHRY, CDR2 SYGVKD. CDR3 nucleotide sequence: TGTGCCATCAGGCCTGACAGGCGTAACACCGGGGAGCTGTTTTTT. Protein sequence: CAIRPDRRNTGELFF.

The rearrangement links TRBV6-2 or TRBV6-3 to TRBJ2-3; D is possibly TRBD1 (5 bases). CDR3 size: 12 residues. Germline V CDR1 and CDR2: MNHEY, SVGEGT. The V and J ends lost 5 bases and 5 bases respectively, with 8 bases between them. For the CDR3, the DNA is TGTGCCAGCAGTATAAGGGGAGATACGCAGTATTTT. This sequence encodes CASSIRGDTQYF.

The chain recombines TRBV6-1 with TRBJ1-2; TRBD1 agrees at 10 bases. CDR1 and CDR2 from the germline V gene are MNHNS and SASEGT. This CDR3 has 14 residues. With V trimmed by 1 base and J by 4 bases, 0 bases remained unmatched. DNA for the CDR3: TGTGCCAGCAGTGAAGGGACAGGGGGCTATGGCTACACCTTC. It codes for CASSEGTGGYGYTF.

This chain joins TRBV24-1 and TRBJ2-7; 14 bases map to TRBD2. The CDR3 contains 16 residues. The germline V gene has CDR1 KGHDR and CDR2 SFDVKD. V shed 2 bases, J shed 3 bases, and the junction held 2 bases outside the gene matches. CDR3 region: CATSDSGTSGSYEQYF. The CDR3 bases are TGTGCCACCAGTGATTCCGGGACTAGCGGGAGCTACGAGCAGTACTTC.

V and J are TRBV30 and TRBJ2-7; perhaps TRBD1 as D (5 bases). Deletions cut 4 bases from V and 6 bases from J, with 13 bases between. In germline, CDR1 is GTSNPN, CDR2 SVGIG (reference sequence). This CDR3 comprises 12 residues. The CDR3 is CAWTDRGGEQYF. The CDR3 DNA sequence: TGTGCCTGGACTGATAGGGGTGGCGAGCAGTACTTC.

This rearrangement joins TRBV6-1 to TRBJ2-6, with unresolved D. Trimming left V 0 bases short and J 0 bases short, with 12 bases between. Germline lookup yields CDR1 MNHNS and CDR2 SASEGT. The CDR3 is made up of 18 amino acids. This CDR3 is CASSEALQINSGANVLTF. The CDR3 DNA reads as TGTGCCAGCAGTGAAGCGTTGCAGATAAACTCTGGGGCCAACGTCCTGACTTTC.

The chain uses TRBV7-9 and TRBJ1-4; D perhaps matches TRBD1 (5 bases). V gave up 2 bases and J gave up 7 bases, with 11 bases separating them. From germline, CDR1 is SEHNR and CDR2 FQNEAQ (reference sequence). The CDR3 loop spans 14 amino acids. The CDR3 reads CASSLQEGSEKLFF. The CDR3 DNA reads as TGTGCCAGCAGCTTACAGGAGGGGAGTGAAAAACTGTTTTTT.

The chain employs TRBV9 and TRBJ2-2; 9 positions agree with TRBD2. There are 17 residues in the CDR3. Germline V lookup: CDR1 SGDLS, CDR2 YYNGEE. The J segment lost 4 bases and the V segment lost 0 bases, leaving 7 bases of the junction unmatched. The CDR3 protein is CASSVAAGGPSTGELFF. The CDR3 coding sequence is TGTGCCAGCAGCGTAGCGGCGGGAGGGCCATCCACCGGGGAGCTGTTTTTT.

The chain has TRBV11-2 and TRBJ2-7; a possible D gene is TRBD2 (7 bases). The CDR3 runs 16 residues. Trimming took 1 base from V and 2 from J, leaving 15 bases between them. In germline, CDR1 is SGHAT, CDR2 FQNNGV. This chain's CDR3 is CASSLAGGGNPYEQYF. The CDR3 DNA sequence: TGTGCCAGCAGCTTAGCGGGCGGGGGCAACCCCTACGAGCAGTACTTC.

The V call is TRBV6-4, the J call TRBJ1-2; 7 bases line up with TRBD1. With V trimmed by 7 bases and J by 10 bases, 12 bases remained unmatched. The CDR3 is made up of 13 amino acids. Germline assignment: CDR1 MRHNA and CDR2 SNTAGT. This CDR3 reads CASKYDREIVYTF. CDR3 DNA sequence: TGTGCCAGCAAGTACGACAGGGAAATAGTCTACACCTTC.

This sequence joins TRBV12-5 and TRBJ1-1, with 7 bases fitting TRBD1. V was pared by 5 bases and J by 8 bases, with 8 bases of the junction left unmatched. Germline CDR1 is LGHNT and CDR2 is FRNRAP. The CDR3 sequence is 13 residues long. The CDR3 DNA follows: TGTGCTAGTGGTCTATGGGGACAGCTCGAAGCTTTCTTT. This gives the protein CASGLWGQLEAFF.

The chain carries TRBV9 and TRBJ1-2; 8 bases agree with TRBD1. In germline, CDR1 is SGDLS, CDR2 YYNGEE. The trim removed 3 bases at V and 5 bases at J, leaving 9 bases unmatched. The CDR3 has 15 residues. The DNA of the CDR3 is TGTGCCAGCAGCGGGCGGACAGGGCATTTATATGGCTACACCTTC. Residues: CASSGRTGHLYGYTF.

V and J are TRBV30 and TRBJ1-1; D uncertain. V was cut by 7 bases and J by 11 bases, with 20 bases left in between. The CDR3 runs to 12 residues. Germline V gene sequence: CDR1 GTSNPN, CDR2 SVGIG (reference sequence). In DNA form, the CDR3 reads TGTGCCTTCTTGGAAGCGCGCCCCGTTGCTTTCTTT. It codes for CAFLEARPVAFF.

This clone was counted once. The J gene is TRBJ2-5, the V gene TRBV5-5; weak D call: TRBD2 (7 bases). Germline CDR1 is SGHKS and CDR2 is YYEKEE (reference sequence). V lost 3 bases, J lost 4 bases, and 16 bases lay in between. This CDR3 is built from 15 residues. CDR3 DNA: TGTGCCAGCAGCTGGGAGGGGGGGTATGGAGAGACCCAGTACTTC. Translation gives CASSWEGGYGETQYF.

This clone was picked up a small number of times. The chain joins TRBV7-3 to TRBJ1-6; 9 positions agree with TRBD1. This CDR3 spans 15 amino acids. V trimming: 4 bases; J trimming: 5 bases; junction bases outside the gene matches: 3. Looked up from germline, CDR1 is SGHTA and CDR2 is FQGTGA. CDR3 in amino acids: CASSSGQGHNSPLHF. The CDR3 DNA follows: TGTGCCAGCAGCTCCGGACAGGGGCATAATTCACCCCTCCACTTT.

The chain couples TRBV6-5 to TRBJ1-5, with 7 bases that match TRBD1. J was trimmed by 1 base and V by 7 bases; bases with no gene match: 4. The CDR3 is 14 amino acids. Per the germline V gene, CDR1 is MNHEY and CDR2 is SVGAGI. CDR3: CASIEQGSNQPQHF. The CDR3 nucleotides are TGTGCCAGCATCGAACAGGGGAGCAATCAGCCCCAGCATTTT.

The V and J genes are TRBV6-5 and TRBJ1-1, with 7 bases identical to TRBD1. After removal of 7 bases from V and 1 base from J, the junction contained 3 bases not matched to a gene. This CDR3 contains 13 residues. Germline V lookup: CDR1 MNHEY, CDR2 SVGAGI. In DNA form, the CDR3 reads TGTGCCAGCAATCGGGACAGGAACACTGAAGCTTTCTTT. This codes for CASNRDRNTEAFF.

For the CDR3, the DNA is TGTGCCGAAACTAGCGGGGGCTCGTGGTTCTTC. This encodes CAETSGGSWFF. The chain is built from TRBV30 and TRBJ2-1, with 11 nucleotides matching TRBD2. The V and J ends lost 8 bases and 15 bases, in that order; junction bases with no gene match: 9. The CDR3 is 11 residues long. The germline gives CDR1 GTSNPN, CDR2 SVGIG (reference sequence).

The genes are TRBV11-3 and TRBJ1-1; unclear D gene. The length of the CDR3 is 14 residues. CDR1 and CDR2 from the germline V gene are SGHNT and YENEEA. V was shortened by 3 bases and J by 0 bases, with 8 bases between the two germline ends. CDR3 residues: CASSFRGLNTEAFF. CDR3 in DNA: TGTGCCAGCAGCTTTCGGGGTTTGAACACTGAAGCTTTCTTT.

As for this clone: The same CDR3 is also encoded by other DNA sequences in this sample. This sequence joins TRBV3-1 (or the pseudogene TRBV3-2) and TRBJ1-3; tentative D call: TRBD1 (5 bases). The CDR3 runs to 12 residues. The germline V gene encodes CDR1 LGHDT and CDR2 YNNKEL (reference sequence). Between the trimmed V and J ends, which lost 4 bases and 7 bases, there was a span of 8 bases. CDR3: CASSLRGNTIYF. The CDR3 region has the DNA TGTGCCAGCAGCCTTCGGGGGAACACCATATATTTT.